This T cell receptor beta chain was documented in a study of blood T cell repertoires in COVID-19. Study summary: The United States, Italy and Spain were the sources of the acute and convalescent COVID-19 samples. In each case, the material was cDNA or gDNA derived from T cells, B-cell-depleted T cells, or PBMCs.

V trimming: 0 bases; J trimming: 1 base; junction bases outside the gene matches: 6. Germline CDR1 is LNHNV and CDR2 is YYDKDF (reference sequence). There are 16 residues in the CDR3. The table lists this clone with a count of one. Authors' methods: Reference gene primer amplification gave estimated nucleated cell counts. This table comes from immunoSEQ multiplex PCR, and its TCRdb copy is limited to in-frame clones, with some not included. V and J calls and clone size are copied from that table; D and trimming were computed from the DNA. The sample carries over 100,000 clones, approximately 90% recorded once.

The receptor was isolated from a man in his forties or fifties with acute or convalescent COVID-19. The specimen was peripheral blood. The chain links TRBV15 to TRBJ2-7; 7 positions match TRBD1. The CDR3, as DNA: TGTGCCACCAGCAGAGACGGGTGGGACAGATCCTACGAGCAGTACTTC. It translates to CATSRDGWDRSYEQYF.